These 24 T cell receptor beta chains originate from one sample sequenced in a study of cytomegalovirus exposure and HLA in healthy donors. The study ran its PCR with 60 Vbeta and 13 Jbeta primers. Clones were sequenced by immunoSEQ multiplex PCR, and TCRdb holds only the in-frame ones, with some missing. The data contain tens of thousands of clones, around three quarters of them singletons. Input material: PBMCs. These receptors all stem from a man aged 40-50 years in good health and CMV-seronegative.

This chain links TRBV30 with TRBJ1-5; a possible D gene is TRBD1 (6 bases). Trimming stripped 5 bases from V and 4 bases from J, with 12 bases between. Germline V CDR1 and CDR2: GTSNPN, SVGIG (reference sequence). The CDR3 is 13 residues long. The CDR3 DNA reads TGTGCCTGGGCGACACAGGGAAATCAGCCCCAGCATTTT. Residues: CAWATQGNQPQHF.

This clone was recorded only once. The chain combines TRBV6-1 with TRBJ1-4; TRBD1 is a possible D gene (6 bases). Trimming removed 5 bases at V and 7 bases at J, with 17 bases between. The CDR3 loop spans 15 amino acids. CDR1 and CDR2 (germline): MNHNS, SASEGT. CDR3 in DNA: TGTGCCAGCAGTTTTCCGCCGGGGGGGCGTGAAAAACTGTTTTTT. This translates into CASSFPPGGREKLFF.

The chain couples TRBV6-1 to TRBJ2-7, with a weak D call TRBD1 (5 bases). CDR3 length: 16 amino acids. Germline V CDR1 and CDR2: MNHNS, SASEGT. The ends were cut back, 1 base at V and 2 bases at J, with 15 bases in the middle. CDR3 sequence (DNA): TGTGCCAGCAGTGAAGTGAGCAGGGTTCCGGCCTACGAGCAGTACTTC. Its translation is CASSEVSRVPAYEQYF.

The chain uses TRBV7-2 and TRBJ2-4; 8 bases are shared with TRBD2. The CDR3 totals 14 residues. V trimming: 5 bases; J trimming: 9 bases; junction bases outside the gene matches: 9. Germline assignment: CDR1 SGHTA and CDR2 FQGNSA. For the CDR3, the DNA is TGTGCCAGCAGCACAAGCGGGAGCTCCGCCATTCAGTACTTC. It is translated as CASSTSGSSAIQYF. Supplemented by reference TRBV7-2 and TRBJ2-4, the full variable domain reads GAGVSQSPSNKVTEKGKDVELRCDPISGHTALYWYRQSLGQGLEFLIYFQGNSAPDKSGLPSDRFSAERTGGSVSTLTIQRTQQEDSAVYLCASSTSGSSAIQYFGAGTRLSVL.

The chain is built from TRBV27 and TRBJ2-5; 7 bases fit TRBD2. The CDR3 spans 14 residues. Germline lookup yields CDR1 MNHEY and CDR2 SMNVEV (reference sequence). V shed 7 bases, J shed 4 bases, and the junction held 9 bases outside the gene matches. The CDR3 spells CASKFAGDGETQYF. The DNA of the CDR3 is TGTGCCAGCAAGTTCGCGGGAGACGGAGAGACCCAGTACTTC.

V usage is TRBV19 and J usage is TRBJ2-7; the match to TRBD1 covers 8 bases. The CDR3 has 14 residues. With 4 bases clipped from V and 2 bases from J, the junction kept 4 bases outside the gene matches. Germline lookup yields CDR1 LNHDA and CDR2 SQIVND (reference sequence). CDR3 region: CASSSRDRTYEQYF. The CDR3 DNA sequence: TGTGCCAGTAGTAGCCGGGACAGGACCTACGAGCAGTACTTC.

The V call is TRBV20-1, the J call TRBJ2-5, with D unresolved. Germline CDR1 is DFQATT and CDR2 is SNEGSKA (reference sequence). The CDR3 has 11 amino acids. Trimming took off 3 bases at V and 5 bases at J, with 7 bases between the two ends. In nucleotides, the CDR3 is TGCAGTGCTAGTATAATTGAGACCCAGTACTTC. As protein: CSASIIETQYF.

This chain links TRBV7-2 with TRBJ1-3; possibly TRBD1 for D (5 bases). This CDR3 is built from 15 residues. Germline V gene data show CDR1 as SGHTA and CDR2 as FQGNSA. The V end was cut by 8 bases, the J end by 0 bases, with 14 bases between. The CDR3 loop reads CASGHGGPSGNTIYF. The CDR3 DNA reads TGTGCCAGCGGACACGGGGGTCCCTCTGGAAACACCATATATTTT.

V usage is TRBV5-4 and J usage is TRBJ2-7; 7 nucleotides line up with TRBD2. Trimming at V came to 3 bases and at J to 2 bases, leaving 5 bases not matched to a gene. Looked up from germline, CDR1 is SGHNT and CDR2 is YYREEE (reference sequence). CDR3 length equals 14 residues. The CDR3 region is CASSSGGVTYEQYF. The CDR3 DNA reads TGTGCCAGCAGCTCGGGGGGAGTTACCTACGAGCAGTACTTC.

The sample holds one count of this clone. The chain joins TRBV19 to TRBJ2-7; the D gene is possibly TRBD1 (6 bases). V lost 8 bases and J lost 1, with 12 bases in between. The CDR3 length is 13 residues. Germline CDR1 is LNHDA and CDR2 is SQIVND (reference sequence). The CDR3 DNA is TGTGCCAGTGCTTCGGACAGATCCTACGAGCAGTACTTC. Translation gives CASASDRSYEQYF.

The V call is TRBV10-2, the J call TRBJ1-3; 7 nucleotides line up with TRBD1. The length of the CDR3 is 15 residues. In germline, CDR1 is WSHSY, CDR2 SAAADI. V was clipped by 2 bases and J by 3 bases; unmatched bases: 4. CDR3 amino acids: CASSEARGFGNTIYF. For the CDR3, the DNA is TGCGCCAGCAGTGAGGCCAGGGGGTTTGGAAACACCATATATTTT.

The chain couples TRBV5-6 to TRBJ2-2; 9 bases align to TRBD1. With V trimmed by 2 bases and J by 5 bases, 7 bases remained unmatched. The CDR3 is 16 residues long. Germline assignment: CDR1 SGHDT and CDR2 YYEEEE. The CDR3 DNA is TGTGCCAGCAGCTTCGGGACAGGGTCTGGAACCGGGGAGCTGTTTTTT. This encodes CASSFGTGSGTGELFF. Supplemented by reference TRBV5-6 and TRBJ2-2, the full variable domain reads DAGVTQSPTHLIKTRGQQVTLRCSPKSGHDTVSWYQQALGQGPQFIFQYYEEEERQRGNFPDRFSGHQFPNYSSELNVNALLLGDSALYLCASSFGTGSGTGELFFGEGSRLTVL.

The rearrangement links TRBV11-1 to TRBJ2-7, with no clear D. Germline values: CDR1 SGHAT, CDR2 FQDESV (reference sequence). The CDR3 runs 13 residues. Trimming shortened V by 5 bases and J by 1 base, and 9 bases separated the two germline ends. DNA for the CDR3: TGTGCCAGCAGCGCCCTACAGTCCTACGAGCAGTACTTC. Its protein product is CASSALQSYEQYF. The full variable domain, its missing parts supplied by reference TRBV11-1 and TRBJ2-7, is EAEVAQSPRYKITEKSQAVAFWCDPISGHATLYWYRQILGQGPELLVQFQDESVVDDSQLPKDRFSAERLKGVDSTLKIQPAELGDSAMYLCASSALQSYEQYFGPGTRLTVT.

This chain connects TRBV23-1 to TRBJ2-3; 15 bases match TRBD2. TRBV23-1 is assigned to the ORF class and has an uncertain function. The CDR3 runs 19 residues. V shed 2 bases and J 4 bases; nucleotides not matched to a gene: 10. CDR3 in amino acids: CASSQPGLAGGPEADTQYF. In DNA form, the CDR3 reads TGCGCCAGCAGTCAACCAGGACTAGCGGGAGGGCCAGAGGCAGATACGCAGTATTTT.

This chain connects TRBV6-1 to TRBJ1-1; D may be TRBD1 (6 bases). Germline V lookup: CDR1 MNHNS, CDR2 SASEGT. The CDR3 consists of 12 residues. V was cut by 1 base and J by 10 bases, with 10 bases left in between. The CDR3 sequence is CASSEDRVGAFF. The DNA of the CDR3 is TGTGCCAGCAGTGAAGACAGGGTGGGAGCTTTCTTT.

The chain has TRBV11-2 and TRBJ2-1, with 15 bases fitting TRBD2. J gave up 7 bases and V 7 bases, and 5 bases lay outside the gene matches. The CDR3 consists of 15 residues. CDR1 and CDR2 from the germline V gene are SGHAT and FQNNGV. In DNA, the CDR3 is TGTGCCAGCACCGACGGACTAGCGGGAGGGAATGAGCAGTTCTTC. Encoded protein: CASTDGLAGGNEQFF.

The chain uses TRBV28 and TRBJ2-1; D not certain. V gave up 1 base and J gave up 4 bases, with 8 bases separating them. There are 14 residues in the CDR3. Per the germline V gene, CDR1 is MDHEN and CDR2 is SYDVKM. This chain's CDR3 is CASSLFTVYNEQFF. CDR3 bases: TGTGCCAGCAGTTTATTTACTGTTTACAATGAGCAGTTCTTC. Full variable domain (rest looked up from reference TRBV28 and TRBJ2-1): DVKVTQSSRYLVKRTGEKVFLECVQDMDHENMFWYRQDPGLGLRLIYFSYDVKMKEKGDIPEGYSVSREKKERFSLILESASTNQTSMYLCASSLFTVYNEQFFGPGTRLTVL.

The chain carries TRBV6-6 and TRBJ2-7, with D unclear. This CDR3 has 14 residues. V was pared by 2 bases and J by 3 bases, with 11 bases between. The germline gives CDR1 MNHNY, CDR2 SVGAGI (reference sequence). The CDR3 DNA sequence: TGTGCCAGCAGTTACGATCTCCAGATCTACGAGCAGTACTTC. Translating gives CASSYDLQIYEQYF.

This sequence joins TRBV6-5 and TRBJ2-1, with 7 nucleotides matching TRBD2. The CDR3 covers 15 residues. Germline values: CDR1 MNHEY, CDR2 SVGAGI. J was trimmed by 2 bases and V by 6 bases; bases with no gene match: 7. This CDR3 reads CASRRDYTTYNEQFF. The CDR3 DNA reads as TGTGCCAGCAGACGGGACTACACCACCTACAATGAGCAGTTCTTC.

The rearrangement links TRBV5-6 to TRBJ2-5; D is ambiguous. The CDR3 is 11 amino acids. The germline V gene encodes CDR1 SGHDT and CDR2 YYEEEE. V was shortened by 2 bases and J by 5 bases, with 4 bases between the two germline ends. Here the CDR3 DNA reads TGTGCCAGCAGCTTCCGGGAGACCCAGTACTTC. Residues: CASSFRETQYF.

The chain combines TRBV11-3 with TRBJ1-1; 7 bases fit TRBD1. The trim removed 5 bases at V and 5 bases at J, leaving 5 bases unmatched. The germline V gene encodes CDR1 SGHNT and CDR2 YENEEA. CDR3 length: 13 amino acids. CDR3 residues: CASSPSGGTEAFF. In DNA form, the CDR3 reads TGTGCCAGCAGCCCCTCAGGGGGAACTGAAGCTTTCTTT. The whole variable domain, filled in from reference TRBV11-3 and TRBJ1-1, reads EAGVVQSPRYKIIEKKQPVAFWCNPISGHNTLYWYLQNLGQGPELLIRYENEEAVDDSQLPKDRFSAERLKGVDSTLKIQPAELGDSAVYLCASSPSGGTEAFFGQGTRLTVV.

The chain joins TRBV2 to TRBJ2-3; 12 bases are a match to TRBD2. This CDR3 spans 14 amino acids. V lost 10 bases, J lost 3 bases, and 5 bases stayed unmatched. CDR1 is SNHLY, CDR2 FYNNEI, per germline. The chain's CDR3 is CATALAGGTDTQYF. CDR3 in DNA: TGTGCCACCGCACTAGCGGGAGGTACAGATACGCAGTATTTT.

This clone was seen once. This chain connects TRBV5-5 to TRBJ1-1; tentative D call: TRBD1 (5 bases). Trimming removed 0 bases at V and 0 bases at J, with 9 bases between. Per the germline V gene, CDR1 is SGHKS and CDR2 is YYEKEE (reference sequence). The CDR3 loop spans 15 amino acids. Written as DNA, the CDR3 is TGTGCCAGCAGCTTGGCCGGGGGAATGAACACTGAAGCTTTCTTT. Residues: CASSLAGGMNTEAFF.

This clone was seen a handful of times. The chain has TRBV27 and TRBJ2-1, with a tentative D call TRBD2 (6 bases). This CDR3 spans 19 amino acids. V lost 2 bases and J lost 0, with 20 bases in between. Germline V gene lookup returns CDR1 MNHEY and CDR2 SMNVEV (reference sequence). The DNA for the CDR3 is TGTGCCAGCAGTTTAGAAGGGGACTCCCCTGACCTCTCCTACAATGAGCAGTTCTTC. This encodes CASSLEGDSPDLSYNEQFF.